This TCR beta chain originates from a study of CD8+ T cells in alopecia areata. On the study more broadly: It was roughly 7-10-week-old female C3H/HeJ mice that received skin from approximately 6-12-month-old C3H/HeJ graft donors with spontaneous alopecia. Regarding the study as a whole: Scalp sample sequencing also detects resident alphabeta T cells of normal skin. Patients shared TCRs less clearly than mice did, possibly owing to HLA. Compared with normal scalp, lesional scalp had higher clonality and more expanded CD8+ clones.

After isolation, RNA underwent reverse transcription to generate cDNA as the sequencing template. Clones were read by immunoSEQ multiplex PCR, and TCRdb kept only the in-frame ones, dropping some. The table lists around 100,000 clones, with no singletons. About this clone: Its antigen remains unidentified. Gene labels here are mouse ones.

The sequencing input was lesional skin. This clonotype was sampled from a C3H/HeJ mouse with alopecia areata. This strain has MHC haplotype H2-k.

The sequenced CDR3 bases are TGTGCCAGCGGTGCCGGGACAGGGGGCTATGCT. This translates into CASGAGTGGYA. The complete CDR3 protein is CASGAGTGGYAEQFF. This chain uses TRBV13-2 with TRBJ2-1; 11 nucleotides agree with TRBD1. The missing CDR3 end, 4 residues past where the read stops, is filled in from the germline J gene. Trimming removed 3 bases from V and 3 bases from J; junction bases left unmatched: 2. The germline CDR1 and CDR2 sequences are NNHNN and SYGAGS (reference sequence). The CDR3 is 15 amino acids.